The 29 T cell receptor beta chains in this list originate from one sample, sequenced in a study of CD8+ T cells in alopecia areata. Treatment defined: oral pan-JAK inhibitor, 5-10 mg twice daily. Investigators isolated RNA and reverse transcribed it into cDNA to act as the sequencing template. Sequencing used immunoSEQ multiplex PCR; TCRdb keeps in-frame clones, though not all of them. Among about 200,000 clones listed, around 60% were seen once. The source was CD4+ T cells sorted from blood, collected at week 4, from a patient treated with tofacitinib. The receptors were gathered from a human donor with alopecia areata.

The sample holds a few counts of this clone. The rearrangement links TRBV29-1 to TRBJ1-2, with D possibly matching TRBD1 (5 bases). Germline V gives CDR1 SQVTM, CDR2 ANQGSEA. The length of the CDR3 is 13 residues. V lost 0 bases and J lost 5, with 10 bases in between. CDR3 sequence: CSVEDLSGYGYTF. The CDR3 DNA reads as TGCAGCGTTGAAGATCTTTCAGGGTATGGCTACACCTTC.

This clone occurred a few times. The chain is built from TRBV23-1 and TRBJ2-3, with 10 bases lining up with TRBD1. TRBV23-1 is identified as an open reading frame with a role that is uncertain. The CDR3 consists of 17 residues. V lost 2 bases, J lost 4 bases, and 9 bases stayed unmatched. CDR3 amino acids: CASSQLPGQGNADTQYF. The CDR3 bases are TGCGCCAGCAGTCAACTACCGGGACAGGGGAATGCAGATACGCAGTATTTT.

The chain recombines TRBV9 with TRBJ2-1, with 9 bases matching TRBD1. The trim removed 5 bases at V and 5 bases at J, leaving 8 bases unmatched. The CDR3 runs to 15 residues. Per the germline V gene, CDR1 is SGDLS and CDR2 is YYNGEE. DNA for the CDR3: TGTGCCAGCAGACCCGGGACAGGGCTTCACAATGAGCAGTTCTTC. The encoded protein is CASRPGTGLHNEQFF. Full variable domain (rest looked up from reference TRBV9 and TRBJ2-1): DSGVTQTPKHLITATGQRVTLRCSPRSGDLSVYWYQQSLDQGLQFLIQYYNGEERAKGNILERFSAQQFPDLHSELNLSSLELGDSALYFCASRPGTGLHNEQFFGPGTRLTVL.

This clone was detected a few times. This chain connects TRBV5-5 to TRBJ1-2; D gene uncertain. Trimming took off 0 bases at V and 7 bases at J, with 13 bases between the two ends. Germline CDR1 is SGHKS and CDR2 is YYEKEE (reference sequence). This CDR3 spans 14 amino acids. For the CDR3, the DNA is TGTGCCAGCAGCTTGGGTGTCCAGAGCGGTGGCTACACCTTC. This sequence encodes CASSLGVQSGGYTF.

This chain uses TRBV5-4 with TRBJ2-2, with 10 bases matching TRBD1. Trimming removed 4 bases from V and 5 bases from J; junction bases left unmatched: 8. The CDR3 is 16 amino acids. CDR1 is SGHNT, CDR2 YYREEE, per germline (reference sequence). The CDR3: CASSTRGQGSTGELFF. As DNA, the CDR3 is TGTGCCAGCAGCACTAGGGGACAGGGGTCGACCGGGGAGCTGTTTTTT.

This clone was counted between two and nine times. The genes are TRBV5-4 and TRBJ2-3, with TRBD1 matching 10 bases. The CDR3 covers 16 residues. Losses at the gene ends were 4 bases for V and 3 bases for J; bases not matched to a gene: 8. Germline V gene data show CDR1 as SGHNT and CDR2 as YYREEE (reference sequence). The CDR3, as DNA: TGTGCCAGCAGCCCCATGGGGACAGGGGCTACAGATACGCAGTATTTT. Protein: CASSPMGTGATDTQYF.

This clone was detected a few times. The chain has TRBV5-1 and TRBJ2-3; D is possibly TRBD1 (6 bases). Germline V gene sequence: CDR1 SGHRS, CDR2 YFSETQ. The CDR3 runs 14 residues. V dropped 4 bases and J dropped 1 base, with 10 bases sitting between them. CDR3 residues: CASSRYRGTDTQYF. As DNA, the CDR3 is TGCGCCAGCAGCCGATACAGGGGCACAGATACGCAGTATTTT.

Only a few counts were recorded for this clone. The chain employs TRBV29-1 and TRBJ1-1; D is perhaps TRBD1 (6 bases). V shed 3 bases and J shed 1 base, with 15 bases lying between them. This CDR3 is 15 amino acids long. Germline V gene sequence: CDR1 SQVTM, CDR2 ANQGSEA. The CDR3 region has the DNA TGCAGCGTTGAGGTCCAGGGGCTATGGAACACTGAAGCTTTCTTT. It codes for CSVEVQGLWNTEAFF.

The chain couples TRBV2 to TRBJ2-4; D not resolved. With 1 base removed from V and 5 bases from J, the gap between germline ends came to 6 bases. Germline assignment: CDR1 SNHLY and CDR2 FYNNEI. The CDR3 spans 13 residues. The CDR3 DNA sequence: TGTGCCAGCAGTGAAGGTCGGCAAAACATTCAGTACTTC. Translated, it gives CASSEGRQNIQYF. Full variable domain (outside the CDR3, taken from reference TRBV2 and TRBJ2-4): EPEVTQTPSHQVTQMGQEVILRCVPISNHLYFYWYRQILGQKVEFLVSFYNNEISEKSEIFDDQFSVERPDGSNFTLKIRSTKLEDSAMYFCASSEGRQNIQYFGAGTRLSVL.

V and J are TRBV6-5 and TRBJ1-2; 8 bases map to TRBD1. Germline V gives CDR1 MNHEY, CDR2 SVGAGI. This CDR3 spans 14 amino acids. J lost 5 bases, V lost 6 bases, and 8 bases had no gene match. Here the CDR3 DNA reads TGTGCCAGCAGACATGGACAGGGAACGTATGGCTACACCTTC. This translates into CASRHGQGTYGYTF.

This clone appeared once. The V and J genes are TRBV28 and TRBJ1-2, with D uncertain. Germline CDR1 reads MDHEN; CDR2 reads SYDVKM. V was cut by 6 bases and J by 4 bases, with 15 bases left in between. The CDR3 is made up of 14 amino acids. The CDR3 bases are TGTGCCAGCAGCCCGGAGGGAGGGATCTATGGCTACACCTTC. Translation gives CASSPEGGIYGYTF.

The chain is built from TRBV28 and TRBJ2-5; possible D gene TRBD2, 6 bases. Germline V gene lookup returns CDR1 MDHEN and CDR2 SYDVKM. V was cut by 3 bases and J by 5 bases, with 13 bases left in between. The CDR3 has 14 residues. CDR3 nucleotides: TGTGCCAGCAGTTTGGCGGGGCGTCGCGAGACCCAGTACTTC. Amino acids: CASSLAGRRETQYF.

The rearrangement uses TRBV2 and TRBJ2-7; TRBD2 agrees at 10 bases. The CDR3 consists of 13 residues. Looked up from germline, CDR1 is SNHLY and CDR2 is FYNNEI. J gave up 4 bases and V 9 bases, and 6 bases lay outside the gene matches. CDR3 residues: CARRTSGTYEQYF. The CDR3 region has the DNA TGTGCCAGAAGGACTAGCGGAACGTACGAGCAGTACTTC.

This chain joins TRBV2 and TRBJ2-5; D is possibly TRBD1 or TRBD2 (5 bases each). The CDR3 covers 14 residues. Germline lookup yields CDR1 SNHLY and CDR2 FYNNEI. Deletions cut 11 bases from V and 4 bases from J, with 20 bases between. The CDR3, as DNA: TGTGCCTGCCGGGGCACCTACCTCCGAGAGACCCAGTACTTC. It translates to CACRGTYLRETQYF.

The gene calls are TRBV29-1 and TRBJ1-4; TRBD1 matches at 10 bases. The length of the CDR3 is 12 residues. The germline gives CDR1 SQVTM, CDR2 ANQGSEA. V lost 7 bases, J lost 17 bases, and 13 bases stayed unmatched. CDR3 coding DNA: TGCAGCGCCCACAGCCCGGGACAGGGGAGCTTTTTT. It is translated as CSAHSPGQGSFF. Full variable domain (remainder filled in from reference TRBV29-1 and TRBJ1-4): SAVISQKPSRDICQRGTSLTIQCQVDSQVTMMFWYRQQPGQSLTLIATANQGSEATYESGFVIDKFPISRPNLTFSTLTVSNMSPEDSSIYLCSAHSPGQGSFFGSGTQLSVL.

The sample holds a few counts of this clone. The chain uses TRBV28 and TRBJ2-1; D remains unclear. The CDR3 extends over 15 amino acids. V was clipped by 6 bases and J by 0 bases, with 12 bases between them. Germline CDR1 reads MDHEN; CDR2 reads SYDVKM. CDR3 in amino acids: CASRLGLGSYNEQFF. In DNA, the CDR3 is TGTGCCAGCAGGCTCGGGTTGGGCTCCTACAATGAGCAGTTCTTC.

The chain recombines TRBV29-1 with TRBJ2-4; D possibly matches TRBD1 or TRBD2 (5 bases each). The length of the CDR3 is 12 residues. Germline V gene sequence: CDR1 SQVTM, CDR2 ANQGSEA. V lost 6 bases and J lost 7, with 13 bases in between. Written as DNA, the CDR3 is TGCAGCGTCCGGGGCAGGACCAACATTCAGTACTTC. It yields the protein CSVRGRTNIQYF. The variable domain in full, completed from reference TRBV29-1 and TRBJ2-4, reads SAVISQKPSRDICQRGTSLTIQCQVDSQVTMMFWYRQQPGQSLTLIATANQGSEATYESGFVIDKFPISRPNLTFSTLTVSNMSPEDSSIYLCSVRGRTNIQYFGAGTRLSVL.

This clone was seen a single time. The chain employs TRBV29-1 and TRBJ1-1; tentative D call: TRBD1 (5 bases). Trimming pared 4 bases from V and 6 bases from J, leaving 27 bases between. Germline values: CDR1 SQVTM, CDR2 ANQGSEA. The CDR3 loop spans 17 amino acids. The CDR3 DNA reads TGCAGCGTTGGTCACGTTCGGCAGGGAGGAATCGTGGCTGAAGCTTTCTTT. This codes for CSVGHVRQGGIVAEAFF.

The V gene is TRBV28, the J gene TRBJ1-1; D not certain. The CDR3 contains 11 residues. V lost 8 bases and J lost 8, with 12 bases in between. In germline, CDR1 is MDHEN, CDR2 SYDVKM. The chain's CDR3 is CASLSHLEAFF. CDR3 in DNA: TGTGCCAGCCTTTCTCATCTGGAAGCTTTCTTT.

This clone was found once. The CDR3 coding sequence is TGTGCCAGCAGCTTAACCCCCTCCTACGAGCAGTACTTC. Its protein product is CASSLTPSYEQYF. The V and J genes are TRBV7-2 and TRBJ2-7; D ambiguous. The germline CDR1 and CDR2 sequences are SGHTA and FQGNSA. The V gene lost 2 bases and the J gene lost 0 bases, with 5 bases spanning the gap. There are 13 residues in the CDR3.

Here the CDR3 reads CAWSVPRLAGRTTDTQYF. The CDR3 DNA reads TGTGCCTGGAGTGTACCCCGACTAGCAGGGCGAACCACAGATACGCAGTATTTT. The chain couples TRBV30 to TRBJ2-3, with TRBD2 identical over 7 bases. The CDR3 covers 18 residues. J lost 2 bases, V lost 0 bases, and 14 bases had no gene match. From germline, CDR1 is GTSNPN and CDR2 SVGIG (reference sequence).

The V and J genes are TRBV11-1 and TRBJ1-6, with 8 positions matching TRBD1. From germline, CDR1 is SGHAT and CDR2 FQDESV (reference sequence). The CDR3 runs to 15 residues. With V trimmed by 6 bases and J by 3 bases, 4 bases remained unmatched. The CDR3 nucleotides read TGTGCCAGCAGTCGACAGGGGAACTATAATTCACCCCTCCACTTT. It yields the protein CASSRQGNYNSPLHF.

The CDR3 spells CAIRRQGQETQYF. The CDR3 DNA reads TGTGCCATCCGTCGACAGGGACAAGAGACCCAGTACTTC. This chain uses TRBV10-3 with TRBJ2-5, with 7 bases aligning to TRBD1. The junction had 5 bases not matched to a gene; V was cut back by 8 bases and J by 2 bases. The CDR3 length is 13 residues. Germline V gives CDR1 ENHRY, CDR2 SYGVKD.

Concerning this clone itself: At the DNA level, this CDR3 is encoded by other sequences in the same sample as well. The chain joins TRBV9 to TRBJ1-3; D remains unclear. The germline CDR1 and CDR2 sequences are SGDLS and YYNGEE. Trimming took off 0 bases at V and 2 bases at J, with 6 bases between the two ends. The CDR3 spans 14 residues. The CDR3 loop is CASSVGGAGNTIYF. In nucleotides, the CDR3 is TGTGCCAGCAGCGTAGGGGGAGCTGGAAACACCATATATTTT.

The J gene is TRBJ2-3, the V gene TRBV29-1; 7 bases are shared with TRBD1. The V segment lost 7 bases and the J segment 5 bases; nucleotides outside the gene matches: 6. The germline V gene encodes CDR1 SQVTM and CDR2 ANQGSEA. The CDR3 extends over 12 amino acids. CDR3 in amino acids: CSARTGQDTQYF. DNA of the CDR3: TGCAGCGCTCGGACAGGACAAGATACGCAGTATTTT.

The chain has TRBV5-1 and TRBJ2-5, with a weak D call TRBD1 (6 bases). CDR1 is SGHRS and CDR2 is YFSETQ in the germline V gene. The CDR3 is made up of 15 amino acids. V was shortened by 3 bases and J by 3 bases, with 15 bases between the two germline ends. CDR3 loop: CASSSQQGREETQYF. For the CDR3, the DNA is TGCGCCAGCAGCTCCCAACAGGGTAGGGAAGAGACCCAGTACTTC. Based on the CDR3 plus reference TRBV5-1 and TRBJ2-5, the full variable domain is KAGVTQTPRYLIKTRGQQVTLSCSPISGHRSVSWYQQTPGQGLQFLFEYFSETQRNKGNFPGRFSGRQFSNSRSEMNVSTLELGDSALYLCASSSQQGREETQYFGPGTRLLVL.

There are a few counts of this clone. CDR3 amino acids: CAWTPLLTGRETQYF. The CDR3 DNA reads TGTGCCTGGACTCCCCTCCTGACAGGGCGGGAGACCCAGTACTTC. The chain couples TRBV30 to TRBJ2-5; 7 nucleotides line up with TRBD1. This CDR3 contains 15 residues. The V gene end was trimmed by 4 bases and the J gene end by 5 bases; junction bases not matched to a gene: 13. Germline assignment: CDR1 GTSNPN and CDR2 SVGIG (reference sequence).

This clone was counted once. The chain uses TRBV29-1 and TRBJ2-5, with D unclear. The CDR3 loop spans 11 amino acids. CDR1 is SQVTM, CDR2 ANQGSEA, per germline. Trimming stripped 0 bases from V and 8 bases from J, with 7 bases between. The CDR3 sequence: CSVEEGDTQYF. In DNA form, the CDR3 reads TGCAGCGTTGAAGAAGGTGATACCCAGTACTTC.

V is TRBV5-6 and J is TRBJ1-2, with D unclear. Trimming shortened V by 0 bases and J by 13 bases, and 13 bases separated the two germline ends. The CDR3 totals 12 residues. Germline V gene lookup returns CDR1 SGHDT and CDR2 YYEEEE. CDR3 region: CASSLADGRATF. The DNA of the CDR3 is TGTGCCAGCAGCTTGGCCGACGGGCGGGCCACCTTC.